The clone carrying this T cell receptor beta chain was detected a few times. Its target is unknown. Donors contributed one heparinised blood draw apiece, averaging approximately 0.12 L. These data are taken from a study of beta chain features in type 1 diabetes. Study-level points and caveats: In comparison with healthy donors, patients had naive, central memory and Treg TCRB repertoires that appeared more similar. VDJ junctions from type 1 diabetes patients carried fewer insertions and larger deletions.

Trimming cost V 1 base and J 1 base, with 11 bases left between them. CDR3 size: 14 residues. The germline CDR1 and CDR2 sequences are GTSNPN and SVGIG (reference sequence). Investigators reverse transcribed all isolated RNA, so they sequenced expressed TCRB transcripts. The method was immunoSEQ multiplex PCR; TCRdb's version includes in-frame clones alone and lacks a portion of them. The table includes a few hundred thousand clones, around 12% detected once. Material: naive CD4+ T cells from blood. The source of this sequence is a man aged 18 to 29 in good health. This chain uses TRBV30 with TRBJ2-7, with D possibly matching TRBD1 (6 bases). Written as DNA, the CDR3 is TGTGCCTGGAGTGACAGGGTCAATTCCTACGAGCAGTACTTC. Amino acid sequence: CAWSDRVNSYEQYF.